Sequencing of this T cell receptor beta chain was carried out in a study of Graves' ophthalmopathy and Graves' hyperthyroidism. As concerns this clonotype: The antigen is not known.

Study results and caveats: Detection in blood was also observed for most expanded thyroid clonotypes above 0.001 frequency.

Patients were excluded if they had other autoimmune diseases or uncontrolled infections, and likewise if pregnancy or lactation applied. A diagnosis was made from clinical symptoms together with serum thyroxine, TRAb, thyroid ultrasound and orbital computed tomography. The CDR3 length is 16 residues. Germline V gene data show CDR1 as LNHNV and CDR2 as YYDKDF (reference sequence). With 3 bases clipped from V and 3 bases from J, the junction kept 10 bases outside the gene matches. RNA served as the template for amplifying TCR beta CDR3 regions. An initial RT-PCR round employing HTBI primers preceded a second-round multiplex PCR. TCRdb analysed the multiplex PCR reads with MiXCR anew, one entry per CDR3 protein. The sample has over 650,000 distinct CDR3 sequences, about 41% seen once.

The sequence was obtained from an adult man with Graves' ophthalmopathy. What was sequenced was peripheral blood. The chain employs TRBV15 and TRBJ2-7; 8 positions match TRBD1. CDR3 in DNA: TGTGCCACCAGCAGCTTTGGACAGGGTGGGGTCTACGAGCAGTACTTC. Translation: CATSSFGQGGVYEQYF.